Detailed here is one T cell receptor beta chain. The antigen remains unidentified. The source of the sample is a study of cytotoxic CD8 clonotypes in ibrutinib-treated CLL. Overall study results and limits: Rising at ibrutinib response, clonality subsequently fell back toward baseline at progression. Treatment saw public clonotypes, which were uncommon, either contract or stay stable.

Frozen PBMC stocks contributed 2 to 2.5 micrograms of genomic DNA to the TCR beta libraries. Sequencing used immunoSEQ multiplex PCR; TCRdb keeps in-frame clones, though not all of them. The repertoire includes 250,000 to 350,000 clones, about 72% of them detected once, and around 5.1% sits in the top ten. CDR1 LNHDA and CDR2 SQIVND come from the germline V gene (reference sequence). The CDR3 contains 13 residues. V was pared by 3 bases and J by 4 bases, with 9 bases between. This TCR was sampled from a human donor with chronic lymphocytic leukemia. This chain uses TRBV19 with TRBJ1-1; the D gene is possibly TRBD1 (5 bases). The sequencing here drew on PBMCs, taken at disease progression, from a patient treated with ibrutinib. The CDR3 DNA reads TGTGCCAGTAGTATCTCGGGGCGCACTGAAGCTTTCTTT. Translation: CASSISGRTEAFF.